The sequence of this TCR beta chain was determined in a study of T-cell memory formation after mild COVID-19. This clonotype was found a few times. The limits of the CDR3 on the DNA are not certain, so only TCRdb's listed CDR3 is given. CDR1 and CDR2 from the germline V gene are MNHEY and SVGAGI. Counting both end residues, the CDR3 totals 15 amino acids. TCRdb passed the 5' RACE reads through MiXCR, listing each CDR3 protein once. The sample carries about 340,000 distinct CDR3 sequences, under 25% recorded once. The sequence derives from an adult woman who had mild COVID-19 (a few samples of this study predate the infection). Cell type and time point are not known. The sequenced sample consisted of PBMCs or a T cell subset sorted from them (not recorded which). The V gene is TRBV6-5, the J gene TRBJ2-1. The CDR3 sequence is CASSSSGPTHNEQFF.